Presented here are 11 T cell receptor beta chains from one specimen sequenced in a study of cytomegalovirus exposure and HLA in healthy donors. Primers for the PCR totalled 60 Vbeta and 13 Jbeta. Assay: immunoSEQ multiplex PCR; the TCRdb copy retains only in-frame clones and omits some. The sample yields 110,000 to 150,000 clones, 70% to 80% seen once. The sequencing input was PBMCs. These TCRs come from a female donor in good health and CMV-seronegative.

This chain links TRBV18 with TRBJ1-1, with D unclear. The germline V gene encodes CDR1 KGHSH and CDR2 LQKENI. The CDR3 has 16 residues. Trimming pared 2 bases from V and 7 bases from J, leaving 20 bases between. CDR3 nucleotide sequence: TGTGCCAGCTCACCATGGGTGAATCTCGCAGGCAGTGAAGCTTTCTTT. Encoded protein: CASSPWVNLAGSEAFF. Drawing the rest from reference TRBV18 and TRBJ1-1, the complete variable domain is NAGVMQNPRHLVRRRGQEARLRCSPMKGHSHVYWYRQLPEEGLKFMVYLQKENIIDESGMPKERFSAEFPKEGPSILRIQQVVRGDSAAYFCASSPWVNLAGSEAFFGQGTRLTVV.

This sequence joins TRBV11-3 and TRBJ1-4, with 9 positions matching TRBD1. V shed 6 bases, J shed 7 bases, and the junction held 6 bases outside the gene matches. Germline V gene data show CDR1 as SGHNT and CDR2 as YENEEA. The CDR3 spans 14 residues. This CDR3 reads CASRAPGQGEKLFF. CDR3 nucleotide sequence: TGTGCCAGCAGGGCCCCGGGACAGGGTGAAAAACTGTTTTTT.

CDR3: CASSLLGANGNEQFF. The CDR3 bases are TGTGCCAGCTCACTTCTTGGGGCGAACGGCAATGAGCAGTTCTTC. This chain links TRBV6-1 with TRBJ2-1; a weak D match, TRBD1 (5 bases). CDR3 length equals 15 residues. The germline CDR1 and CDR2 sequences are MNHNS and SASEGT. With 8 bases removed from V and 6 bases from J, the gap between germline ends came to 20 bases.

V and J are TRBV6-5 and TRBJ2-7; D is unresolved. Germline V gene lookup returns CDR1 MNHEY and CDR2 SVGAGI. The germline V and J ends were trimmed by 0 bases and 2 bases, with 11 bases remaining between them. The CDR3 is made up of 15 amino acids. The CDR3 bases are TGTGCCAGCAGTTACTCGATCCGGGTTACCTACGAGCAGTACTTC. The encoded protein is CASSYSIRVTYEQYF.

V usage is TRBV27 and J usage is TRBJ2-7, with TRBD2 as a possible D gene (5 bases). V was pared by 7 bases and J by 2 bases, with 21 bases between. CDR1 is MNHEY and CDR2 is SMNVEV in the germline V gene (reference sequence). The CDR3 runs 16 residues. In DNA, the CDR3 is TGTGCCAGCACACCCATTCCGGGTCCGAGGGCCTACGAGCAGTACTTC. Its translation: CASTPIPGPRAYEQYF.

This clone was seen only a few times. CDR3 region: CASSSAGGPEAFF. The CDR3 DNA reads as TGTGCCAGCAGCTCGGCAGGGGGCCCTGAAGCTTTCTTT. The V gene is TRBV7-3, the J gene TRBJ1-1; TRBD1 aligns across 8 bases. This CDR3 has 13 residues. J gave up 6 bases and V 4 bases, and 4 bases lay outside the gene matches. CDR1 is SGHTA and CDR2 is FQGTGA in the germline V gene.

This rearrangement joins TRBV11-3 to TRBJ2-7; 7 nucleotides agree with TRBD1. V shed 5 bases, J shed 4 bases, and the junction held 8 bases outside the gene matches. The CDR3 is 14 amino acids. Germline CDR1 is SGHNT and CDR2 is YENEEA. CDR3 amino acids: CASSTGGTEYEQYF. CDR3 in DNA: TGTGCCAGCAGCACCGGTGGGACAGAGTACGAGCAGTACTTC. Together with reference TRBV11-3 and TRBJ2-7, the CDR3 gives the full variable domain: EAGVVQSPRYKIIEKKQPVAFWCNPISGHNTLYWYLQNLGQGPELLIRYENEEAVDDSQLPKDRFSAERLKGVDSTLKIQPAELGDSAVYLCASSTGGTEYEQYFGPGTRLTVT.

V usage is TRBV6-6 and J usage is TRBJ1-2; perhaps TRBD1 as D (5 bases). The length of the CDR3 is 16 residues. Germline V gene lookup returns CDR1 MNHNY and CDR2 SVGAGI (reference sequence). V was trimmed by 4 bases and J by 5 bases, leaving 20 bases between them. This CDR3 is CASSSPGEGPGYGYTF. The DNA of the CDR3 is TGTGCCAGCAGTTCTCCGGGGGAGGGACCAGGGTATGGCTACACCTTC.

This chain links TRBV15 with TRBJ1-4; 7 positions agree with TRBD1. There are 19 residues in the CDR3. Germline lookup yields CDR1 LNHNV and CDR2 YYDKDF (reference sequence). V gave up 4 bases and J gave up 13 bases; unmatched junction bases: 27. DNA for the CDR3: TGTGCCACCAGCATCCAGGCAGACAGGGTCCCTTCACGGAACAGTAGACTGTTTTTT. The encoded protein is CATSIQADRVPSRNSRLFF.

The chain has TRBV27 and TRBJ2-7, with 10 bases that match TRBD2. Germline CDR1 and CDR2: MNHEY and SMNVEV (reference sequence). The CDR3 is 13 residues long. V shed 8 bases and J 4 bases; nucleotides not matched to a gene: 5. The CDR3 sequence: CASGTSELYEQYF. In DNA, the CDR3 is TGTGCCAGCGGGACTAGCGAATTATACGAGCAGTACTTC.

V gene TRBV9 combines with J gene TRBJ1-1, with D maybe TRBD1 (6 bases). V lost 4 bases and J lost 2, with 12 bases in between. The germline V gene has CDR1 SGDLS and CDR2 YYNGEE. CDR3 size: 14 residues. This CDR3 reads CASSYQGSNTEAFF. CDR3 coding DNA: TGTGCCAGCAGCTATCAGGGGAGTAACACTGAAGCTTTCTTT. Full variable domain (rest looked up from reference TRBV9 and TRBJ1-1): DSGVTQTPKHLITATGQRVTLRCSPRSGDLSVYWYQQSLDQGLQFLIQYYNGEERAKGNILERFSAQQFPDLHSELNLSSLELGDSALYFCASSYQGSNTEAFFGQGTRLTVV.